Below, one T cell receptor (beta chain) is given with its context. Graves' hyperthyroidism qualified as stable when ophthalmopathy did not progress within 18 months. The patients, who ranged from 18 to 65 in age, presented with newly diagnosed hyperthyroidism lasting under 2 months. The data were obtained in a study of T cells in Graves' hyperthyroidism and ophthalmopathy. The TCR beta CDR3 regions underwent amplification using RNA transcripts as the source. RT-PCR in the first round (using the HTBI primer set) targeted the TCR CDR3. TCRdb re-derived calls from the multiplex PCR reads in MiXCR, one entry per CDR3 protein. This sample yields nearly 750,000 distinct CDR3 sequences, of which 30% to 40% are seen a single time; more than 25% belongs to the top ten. The receptor's source is a middle-aged woman with Graves' hyperthyroidism. The specimen sequenced was blood.

The CDR3 sequence: CASSSGTSQPQHF. CDR3 DNA sequence: TGTGCCAGCAGCTCTGGGACATCGCAGCCCCAGCATTTT. V usage is TRBV11-2 and J usage is TRBJ1-5; D is perhaps TRBD1 (6 bases). V was cut by 4 bases and J by 7 bases, with 11 bases left in between. This CDR3 has 13 amino acids. Germline V lookup: CDR1 SGHAT, CDR2 FQNNGV.